This TCR beta chain was retrieved from a study of blood T cell repertoires in COVID-19. Only one count was recorded for this clone. The repertoire was sequenced with immunoSEQ multiplex PCR; TCRdb's copy has only in-frame clones and lacks some. The repertoire consists of some 150,000 clones, with under 90% occurring once and the leading ten covering roughly 0.6%. Sequences were obtained from peripheral blood. This TCR came from a man between 60 and 75 years old with acute or convalescent COVID-19.

DNA for the CDR3: TGTGCCAGCAGCCAAGATTGGGACAGGGTTGGCTACACCTTC. Its protein product is CASSQDWDRVGYTF. The chain links TRBV3-1 (or the pseudogene TRBV3-2) to TRBJ1-2; TRBD1 matches at 9 bases. Germline lookup yields CDR1 LGHDT and CDR2 YNNKEL (reference sequence). The CDR3 runs to 14 residues. The trim removed 0 bases at V and 7 bases at J, leaving 3 bases unmatched.